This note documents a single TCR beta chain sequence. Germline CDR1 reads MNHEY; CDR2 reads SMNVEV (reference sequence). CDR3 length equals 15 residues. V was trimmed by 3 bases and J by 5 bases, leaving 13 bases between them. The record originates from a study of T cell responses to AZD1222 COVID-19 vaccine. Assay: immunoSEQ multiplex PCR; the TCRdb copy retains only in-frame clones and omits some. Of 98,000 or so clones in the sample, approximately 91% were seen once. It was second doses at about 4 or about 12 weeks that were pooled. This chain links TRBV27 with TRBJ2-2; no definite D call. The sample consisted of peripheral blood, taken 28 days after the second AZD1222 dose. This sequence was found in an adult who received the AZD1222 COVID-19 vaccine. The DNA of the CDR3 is TGTGCCAGCAGTTTCTCCTTGTTCGGAACCGGGGAGCTGTTTTTT. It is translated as CASSFSLFGTGELFF.